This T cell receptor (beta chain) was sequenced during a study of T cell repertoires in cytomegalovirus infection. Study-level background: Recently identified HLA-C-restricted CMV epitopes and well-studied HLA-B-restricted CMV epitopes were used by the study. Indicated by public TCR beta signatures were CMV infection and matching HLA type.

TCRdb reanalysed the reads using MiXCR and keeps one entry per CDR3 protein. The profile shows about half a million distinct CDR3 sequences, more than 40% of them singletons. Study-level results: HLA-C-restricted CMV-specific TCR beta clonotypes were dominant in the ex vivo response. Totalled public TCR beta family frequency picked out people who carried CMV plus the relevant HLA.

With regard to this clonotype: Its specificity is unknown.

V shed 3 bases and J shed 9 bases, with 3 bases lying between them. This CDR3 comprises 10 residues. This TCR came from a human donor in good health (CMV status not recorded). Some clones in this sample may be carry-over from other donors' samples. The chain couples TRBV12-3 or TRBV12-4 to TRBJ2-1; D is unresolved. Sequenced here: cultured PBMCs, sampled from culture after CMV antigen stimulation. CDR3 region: CASSFGEQFF. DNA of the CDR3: TGTGCCAGCAGTTTCGGTGAGCAGTTCTTC.